A single sample gave rise to the 4 T cell receptor beta chains below, sequenced in a study of T-cell memory formation after mild COVID-19. TCRdb analysed the 5' RACE reads with MiXCR anew, one entry per CDR3 protein. The sample shows approximately 350,000 distinct CDR3 sequences, 10% to 15% of them seen only once. The sequenced material came from PBMCs or a T cell subset sorted from them (not recorded which). The receptors derive from a man between 18 and 29 years old who had mild COVID-19 (a few samples of this study predate the infection). Cell type and time point are not known.

The rearrangement uses TRBV4-1 and TRBJ2-3, with 8 bases identical to TRBD1. V dropped 4 bases and J dropped 2; count of bases not matched to a gene: 5. This CDR3 is built from 15 residues. Looked up from germline, CDR1 is MGHRA and CDR2 is YSYEKL. In DNA form, the CDR3 reads TGCGCCAGCAGCCTACAGGGGGTTCCCACAGATACGCAGTATTTT. Translation: CASSLQGVPTDTQYF.

This clonotype was recorded a few times. V gene TRBV28 combines with J gene TRBJ2-1, with TRBD1 matching over 7 bases. The ends lost 6 bases at V and 4 bases at J; junction bases unmatched: 9. CDR1 MDHEN and CDR2 SYDVKM come from the germline V gene. This CDR3 has 15 residues. The CDR3 here is CASRPSQGNYNEQFF. The DNA for the CDR3 is TGTGCCAGCAGACCCTCACAGGGGAATTACAATGAGCAGTTCTTC. The full variable domain, rest sourced from reference TRBV28 and TRBJ2-1, is DVKVTQSSRYLVKRTGEKVFLECVQDMDHENMFWYRQDPGLGLRLIYFSYDVKMKEKGDIPEGYSVSREKKERFSLILESASTNQTSMYLCASRPSQGNYNEQFFGPGTRLTVL.

This clonotype came up many times. This chain joins TRBV12-3 or TRBV12-4 and TRBJ2-3, with D possibly being TRBD1 (5 bases). The CDR3 has 15 amino acids. V lost 1 base to trimming and J lost 0 bases, with 8 bases between them. The CDR3 sequence is CASSLGQISTDTQYF. In nucleotides, the CDR3 is TGTGCCAGCAGTTTAGGACAGATTAGCACAGATACGCAGTATTTT.

CDR3 DNA sequence: TGTGCCACCAGCATCCGACACACGGGAGCTTTCTTT. This encodes CATSIRHTGAFF. The chain carries TRBV15 and TRBJ1-1; D is uncertain. The CDR3 sequence is 12 residues long. V lost 4 bases, J lost 10 bases, and 13 bases lay in between. From germline, CDR1 is LNHNV and CDR2 YYDKDF (reference sequence).